The rows below give T cell receptor beta chains drawn from one sample of a study of blood T cells in healthy people across ages. Via MiXCR, TCRdb re-called the 5' RACE reads, giving one row per CDR3 protein. Altogether some 320,000 distinct CDR3 sequences are present, roughly 29% being singletons, with the ten largest covering 29%. Sequenced material: blood. These TCRs come from a woman aged 70-85 years in good health. Each CDR3 is given with its conserved first and last residue. D genes are given only for firm matches. Size tells how often a clone was seen (once, few, many) or the class of an expanded clone, and some rows leave it out.

J | D | size | V | length | DNA | CDR3
TRBJ2-1 | . | . | TRBV27 | 12 | TGTGCCAGCAGGCCTTCCTACAATGAGCAGTTCTTC | CASRPSYNEQFF
TRBJ2-4 | . | many | TRBV6-1 | 15 | TGTGCCAGCAACGAGGGGGGTAGGGCCAAAAACATTCAGTACTTC | CASNEGGRAKNIQYF
TRBJ2-7 | . | few | TRBV28 | 13 | TGTGCCAGCAGTTTGCCCCTTAACTACGAGCAGTACTTC | CASSLPLNYEQYF
TRBJ2-3 | . | many | TRBV5-1 | 14 | TGCGCCAGCAGGATACGCGGGAGCACAGATACGCAGTATTTT | CASRIRGSTDTQYF
TRBJ1-2 | . | few | TRBV9 | 15 | TGTGCCAGCAGCCGGTATGATGGTTTTAACTATGGCTACACCTTC | CASSRYDGFNYGYTF
TRBJ2-1 | TRBD1 | few | TRBV13 | 15 | TGTGCCAGCAGCTTCCCACAGGGGGATAAAAATGAGCAGTTCTTC | CASSFPQGDKNEQFF
TRBJ1-5 | . | . | TRBV6-2/TRBV6-3 | 17 | TGTGCCAGCAGGAAGACGGCCGGCGCTTCTGGCAATCAGCCCCAGCATTTT | CASRKTAGASGNQPQHF
TRBJ1-5 | . | few | TRBV7-8 | 14 | TGTGCCAGCAGCTTAGGCACGGACTATCAGCCCCAGCATTTT | CASSLGTDYQPQHF
TRBJ2-3 | . | . | TRBV9 | 13 | TGTGCCAGCAGCGTAGCCGACCGAGATACGCAGTATTTT | CASSVADRDTQYF
TRBJ2-7 | TRBD1 | few | TRBV7-9 | 16 | TGTGCCAGCAGCTTAGGCGAAAGGGGACAGGTCTACGAGCAGTACTTC | CASSLGERGQVYEQYF
TRBJ2-3 | . | few | TRBV2 | 15 | TGTGCCAGCAGGGGCCACGGAGGTTTTGCAGATACGCAGTATTTT | CASRGHGGFADTQYF
TRBJ2-7 | TRBD2 | . | TRBV25-1 | 15 | TGTGCCAGCAGTGAAGGAACTAGCGGGAGGCCCCTGGAATACTTC | CASSEGTSGRPLEYF
TRBJ1-2 | . | many | TRBV28 | 15 | TGTGCCAGCACACTCGGCGGAGGGTGGAACTATGGCTACACCTTC | CASTLGGGWNYGYTF
TRBJ2-7 | . | once | TRBV2 | 14 | TGTGCCAGCAGAGACACGTTGACGCGCCACGAGCAGTACTTC | CASRDTLTRHEQYF
TRBJ1-1 | . | . | TRBV5-6 | 14 | TGTGCCAGCAGCTTTGACGGGGGTAACACTGAAGCTTTCTTT | CASSFDGGNTEAFF
TRBJ2-1 | TRBD2 | . | TRBV12-3/TRBV12-4 | 14 | TGTGCCAGCAGTTTGGGGGGGAGTTTCGGCGAGCAGTTCTTC | CASSLGGSFGEQFF
TRBJ2-1 | . | few | TRBV7-7 | 14 | TGTGCTAGCAGCTCTTCAGGGAATCACAATGAGCAGTTCTTC | CASSSSGNHNEQFF
TRBJ1-4 | . | few | TRBV5-1 | 15 | TGCGCCAGCAGCTTGGCCCAGGGTAGGGGTGGAAAACTGTTTTTT | CASSLAQGRGGKLFF
TRBJ2-1 | TRBD2 | few | TRBV4-3 | 17 | TGCGCCAGCAGCCGAACCCCGAGCGGGAGTATGTACAATGAGCAGTTCTTC | CASSRTPSGSMYNEQFF
TRBJ2-5 | . | . | TRBV20-1 | 12 | TGCAGTGCTCCCGAAATGAGGGAGACCCAGTACTTC | CSAPEMRETQYF
TRBJ2-5 | TRBD2 | few | TRBV7-3 | 15 | TGTGCCAGCAGTTTAAAGGGACTAGGACACGAGACCCAGTACTTC | CASSLKGLGHETQYF
TRBJ1-2 | TRBD1 | . | TRBV27 | 16 | TGTGCCAGCAGTCACACCTACGGGACAGGGGTCGATGGCTACACCTTC | CASSHTYGTGVDGYTF
TRBJ1-4 | TRBD1 | . | TRBV5-8 | 15 | TGTGCCAGCAGCTTGAAAGGGGGCACTGATGAAAAACTGTTTTTT | CASSLKGGTDEKLFF
TRBJ1-2 | . | . | TRBV12-3/TRBV12-4 | 13 | TGTGCCAGCAGTCAGGGCAATTCAAAGCGCTACACCTTC | CASSQGNSKRYTF
TRBJ2-1 | TRBD2 | once | TRBV7-3 | 16 | TGTGCCAGCAGCTTAAAGGTTGCGGGAGAGTGGGATGAGCAGTTCTTC | CASSLKVAGEWDEQFF
TRBJ2-2 | . | . | TRBV14 | 16 | TGTGCCAGCAGCCACGGACACAGCTGGGACACCGGGGAGCTGTTTTTT | CASSHGHSWDTGELFF
TRBJ2-5 | . | . | TRBV20-1 | 13 | TGCAGTGCTCTCGACAGGAACCAAGAGACCCAGTACTTC | CSALDRNQETQYF
TRBJ1-2 | TRBD1 | few | TRBV12-3/TRBV12-4 | 15 | TGTGCCAGCAGTGCTGTAAACAGGGGGCAGGGAGGCTACACCTTC | CASSAVNRGQGGYTF
TRBJ2-5 | . | once | TRBV27 | 14 | TGTGCCAGCAGTTTATTGGCGCAGCAAGAGACCCAGTACTTC | CASSLLAQQETQYF
TRBJ2-3 | TRBD2 | . | TRBV6-6 | 15 | TGTGCCAGCAGTTACTCGACGGGAGGCTCGGATACGCAGTATTTT | CASSYSTGGSDTQYF
TRBJ2-7 | . | few | TRBV7-3 | 14 | TGTGCCAGCAGCTTCGGGGCTTCGGGATCCGAGCAGTACTTC | CASSFGASGSEQYF
TRBJ1-4 | TRBD1 | . | TRBV28 | 15 | TGTGCCAGCAGTTCCGTCGGGACAGGGAATGAAAAACTGTTTTTT | CASSSVGTGNEKLFF
TRBJ2-1 | . | few | TRBV6-5 | 12 | TGTGCCAGCAGTCCCGACTGGGATGAGCAGTTCTTC | CASSPDWDEQFF
TRBJ1-5 | . | few | TRBV7-2 | 14 | TGTGCCAGCAGCTTAAGTATCACAGAGCAGCCAGGGCATTTT | CASSLSITEQPGHF
TRBJ2-5 | TRBD1 | few | TRBV20-1 | 15 | TGCAGTGCGGAAGGGATGGGGACAGGGAACTACGGGCAGTACTTC | CSAEGMGTGNYGQYF
TRBJ2-1 | TRBD2 | few | TRBV4-3 | 15 | TGCGCCAGCAGCCAAGACTGGCTAGCGGACAATGAGCAGTTCTTC | CASSQDWLADNEQFF
TRBJ1-1 | TRBD1 | many | TRBV6-4 | 14 | TGTGCCAGCACCAACCGGGACAGGGTCACTGAAGCTTTCTTT | CASTNRDRVTEAFF
TRBJ1-2 | TRBD1 | many | TRBV29-1 | 12 | TGCAGCGCCGGGGGACAGGCGGATGGCTACACCTTC | CSAGGQADGYTF
TRBJ2-2 | . | few | TRBV5-1 | 16 | TGCGCCAGCCGACTGACCCGGGACACGAACACCGGGGAGCTGTTTTTT | CASRLTRDTNTGELFF
TRBJ1-5 | TRBD1 | . | TRBV15 | 18 | TGTGCCACCAGCAGAGTAGGGACAGGGGGCGGTGAATCCCAGCCCCAGCATTTT | CATSRVGTGGGESQPQHF
TRBJ1-4 | TRBD1 | few | TRBV6-1 | 15 | TGTGCCAGCAGTGAATCCGGGACAGGGGGTGAAAAACTGTTTTTT | CASSESGTGGEKLFF
TRBJ2-3 | TRBD2 | few | TRBV9 | 16 | TGTGCCAGCAGCGTAGATGCTAGCGGGAGGTCAGATACGCAGTATTTT | CASSVDASGRSDTQYF
TRBJ2-2 | TRBD2 | . | TRBV5-1 | 18 | TGCGCCAGCAGCCCACCAACAGGACTAGCAGAAAACACCGGGGAGCTGTTTTTT | CASSPPTGLAENTGELFF
TRBJ2-3 | . | . | TRBV2 | 14 | TGTGCCAGCCAGCAGGATGTGGGCACAGATACGCAGTATTTT | CASQQDVGTDTQYF
TRBJ1-2 | TRBD1 | many | TRBV12-3/TRBV12-4 | 14 | TGTGCCAGCAGCCCACGGACAGGGATGAGTGGCTACACCTTC | CASSPRTGMSGYTF
TRBJ2-1 | TRBD2 | . | TRBV7-2 | 16 | TGTGCCAGCAGCACCAGGACTAGCGGGAGTGGGAATGAGCAGTTCTTC | CASSTRTSGSGNEQFF